This entry lists 24 T cell receptor beta chains sequenced from one sample in a study of shared clonotypes between healthy human individuals (dated by TCRdb to 2019 to 2021). The receptor library was made with the immunoSEQ multiplex PCR assay. TCRdb provides this immuneACCESS table in a form limited to in-frame rearrangements. Some clones are lacking; in checked studies, under half of them reflect an unresolved V gene, and why the rest are absent is not known. The sample table lists roughly 700,000 clones, 90% of them with a count of one. The ten largest clones add up to 30% to 35% of the sample. Sequences were obtained from memory CD8+ T cells from PBMCs. The cell subset or site label here, explained by the study, means: CD45RO+ cells pooled with CCR7-negative TemRA cells. The receptors derive from a young man in good health. Some clones in this sample may be carry-over from other donors' samples.

This clone was recorded once. The gene calls are TRBV11-3 and TRBJ2-1; 8 nucleotides match TRBD1. The germline V gene has CDR1 SGHNT and CDR2 YENEEA. V trimming: 5 bases; J trimming: 6 bases; junction bases outside the gene matches: 9. The CDR3 has 15 amino acids. This CDR3 reads CASSQARTGFNEQFF. The CDR3 DNA reads TGTGCCAGCAGCCAAGCACGGACAGGGTTCAATGAGCAGTTCTTC.

The chain uses TRBV10-2 and TRBJ2-5, with 9 bases identical to TRBD1. V lost 6 bases, J lost 1 base, and 3 bases stayed unmatched. The CDR3 loop spans 14 amino acids. CDR1 is WSHSY and CDR2 is SAAADI in the germline V gene. Here the CDR3 DNA reads TGCGCCAGCAGGGGGACAGGGCTCCAAGAGACCCAGTACTTC. Its translation: CASRGTGLQETQYF.

The chain recombines TRBV7-9 with TRBJ2-1, with 13 bases matching TRBD2. CDR3 length: 17 amino acids. Germline V lookup: CDR1 SEHNR, CDR2 FQNEAQ (reference sequence). Trimming cost V 1 base and J 4 bases; bases outside gene matches: 4. The DNA of the CDR3 is TGTGCCAGCAGCTTAGAGACTAGCGGGAGGACATACAATGAGCAGTTCTTC. Translation: CASSLETSGRTYNEQFF.

The rearrangement uses TRBV13 and TRBJ1-4; D perhaps matches TRBD1 (5 bases). Looked up from germline, CDR1 is PRHDT and CDR2 is FYEKMQ (reference sequence). Trimming left V 4 bases short and J 13 bases short, with 16 bases between. The CDR3 loop spans 13 amino acids. CDR3: CASSSAQPGRLFF. The CDR3, as DNA: TGTGCCAGCAGCTCAGCCCAGCCAGGGAGACTGTTTTTT.

V is TRBV7-9 and J is TRBJ2-7; D possibly corresponds to TRBD1 (5 bases). Germline V gives CDR1 SEHNR, CDR2 FQNEAQ (reference sequence). The CDR3 contains 15 residues. Trimming cost V 1 base and J 2 bases, with 12 bases left between them. The CDR3 DNA reads as TGTGCCAGCAGCTTAGAAGCTCCAGGGCCCTACGAGCAGTACTTC. Amino acids: CASSLEAPGPYEQYF. Filled out from reference TRBV7-9 and TRBJ2-7, the complete variable domain reads DTGVSQNPRHKITKRGQNVTFRCDPISEHNRLYWYRQTLGQGPEFLTYFQNEAQLEKSRLLSDRFSAERPKGSFSTLEIQRTEQGDSAMYLCASSLEAPGPYEQYFGPGTRLTVT.

The CDR3 loop is CASSLDDQGARTGELFF. The CDR3 DNA reads as TGTGCCAGCAGCTTAGACGATCAGGGGGCGCGCACCGGGGAGCTGTTTTTT. This chain connects TRBV11-2 to TRBJ2-2, with 8 bases that match TRBD1. V shed 0 bases, J shed 4 bases, and the junction held 7 bases outside the gene matches. This CDR3 contains 17 residues. Per germline, CDR1 SGHAT and CDR2 FQNNGV. Looking up the rest from reference TRBV11-2 and TRBJ2-2 gives the full variable domain: EAGVAQSPRYKIIEKRQSVAFWCNPISGHATLYWYQQILGQGPKLLIQFQNNGVVDDSQLPKDRFSAERLKGVDSTLKIQPAKLEDSAVYLCASSLDDQGARTGELFFGEGSRLTVL.

J is TRBJ2-2 and V is TRBV19; 11 bases match TRBD2. The germline V gene has CDR1 LNHDA and CDR2 SQIVND (reference sequence). With 5 bases clipped from V and 0 bases from J, the junction kept 17 bases outside the gene matches. The CDR3 runs 21 residues. The CDR3 coding sequence is TGTGCCAGTAGTGGGTGGCGCGGGACTAGCGGAGGGGGAGCGAACACCGGGGAGCTGTTTTTT. Translating it yields CASSGWRGTSGGGANTGELFF.

The J gene is TRBJ2-2, the V gene TRBV7-3; 8 bases line up with TRBD1. This CDR3 region has 19 residues. The germline gives CDR1 SGHTA, CDR2 FQGTGA. V was clipped by 1 base and J by 1 base; unmatched bases: 11. In DNA, the CDR3 is TGTGCCAGCAGCTTAAGCTTGCAGGGGGCGATATTGAACACCGGGGAGCTGTTTTTT. This sequence encodes CASSLSLQGAILNTGELFF.

This sequence joins TRBV4-1 and TRBJ2-4; D ambiguous. The ends were cut back, 2 bases at V and 1 base at J, with 21 bases in the middle. The CDR3 length is 19 residues. The V gene's germline CDR1 is MGHRA and CDR2 YSYEKL. The CDR3 nucleotides read TGCGCCAGCAGCCAATCGGCAGGCCCCAGTGGGGTGGCCAAAAACATTCAGTACTTC. As protein: CASSQSAGPSGVAKNIQYF.

In its sample, this clone was seen once. This chain uses TRBV28 with TRBJ2-1; D ambiguous. CDR3 length: 12 residues. The germline gives CDR1 MDHEN, CDR2 SYDVKM. The germline V and J ends were trimmed by 5 bases and 7 bases, with 9 bases remaining between them. CDR3 loop: CASSPDRNEQFF. In DNA form, the CDR3 reads TGTGCCAGCAGTCCCGACCGGAATGAGCAGTTCTTC.

The chain employs TRBV28 and TRBJ2-1; 9 bases align to TRBD2. The germline CDR1 and CDR2 sequences are MDHEN and SYDVKM. The V segment lost 6 bases and the J segment 5 bases; nucleotides outside the gene matches: 2. This CDR3 is built from 13 residues. The CDR3, as DNA: TGTGCCAGCAGCCCTAGCGGGAACAATGAGCAGTTCTTC. It codes for CASSPSGNNEQFF.

This CDR3 reads CASSPRLSTGSYEQYF. For the CDR3, the DNA is TGTGCCAGCAGCCCCCGGTTGTCTACAGGAAGCTACGAGCAGTACTTC. This chain joins TRBV11-2 and TRBJ2-7, with D perhaps matching TRBD1 (5 bases). The CDR3 contains 16 residues. Germline CDR1 reads SGHAT; CDR2 reads FQNNGV. Trimming cost V 5 bases and J 3 bases, with 20 bases left between them.

This clone has a single count. The genes are TRBV9 and TRBJ1-2; no clear D gene. CDR1 is SGDLS and CDR2 is YYNGEE in the germline V gene. The CDR3 consists of 14 residues. V was trimmed by 0 bases and J by 4 bases, leaving 10 bases between them. The CDR3 sequence: CASSVGSGFYGYTF. The CDR3 DNA is TGTGCCAGCAGCGTAGGATCTGGGTTCTATGGCTACACCTTC.

J is TRBJ1-2 and V is TRBV28; D is unclear. V lost 6 bases to trimming and J lost 2 bases, with 10 bases between them. Per the germline V gene, CDR1 is MDHEN and CDR2 is SYDVKM. CDR3 length: 13 amino acids. The CDR3 here is CASSPHGNYGYTF. DNA for the CDR3: TGTGCCAGCAGCCCCCACGGCAACTATGGCTACACCTTC.

V gene TRBV6-5 combines with J gene TRBJ2-2; TRBD2 aligns across 7 bases. With 6 bases clipped from V and 4 bases from J, the junction kept 8 bases outside the gene matches. Germline V gene data show CDR1 as MNHEY and CDR2 as SVGAGI. This CDR3 is 15 amino acids long. CDR3 DNA sequence: TGTGCCAGCAGCCGAACTAGCGAGGTCACCGGGGAGCTGTTTTTT. This translates into CASSRTSEVTGELFF.

V is TRBV7-3 and J is TRBJ2-1; D gene uncertain. CDR3 length: 14 residues. The germline CDR1 and CDR2 sequences are SGHTA and FQGTGA. Trimming shortened V by 5 bases and J by 8 bases, and 16 bases separated the two germline ends. As DNA, the CDR3 is TGTGCCAGCAGCCCTGGACCGCGCTTCGATGAGCAGTTCTTC. This gives the protein CASSPGPRFDEQFF.

This clone was seen just once. V and J are TRBV15 and TRBJ2-4; D assignment may be TRBD1 or TRBD2 (5 bases each). Per germline, CDR1 LNHNV and CDR2 YYDKDF (reference sequence). The CDR3 spans 14 residues. Trimming took off 5 bases at V and 4 bases at J, with 12 bases between the two ends. The CDR3 spells CATSRRDGKNIQYF. CDR3 nucleotide sequence: TGTGCCACCAGCCGCCGGGACGGAAAAAACATTCAGTACTTC. Combining the CDR3 with reference TRBV15 and TRBJ2-4 gives the whole variable domain DAMVIQNPRYQVTQFGKPVTLSCSQTLNHNVMYWYQQKSSQAPKLLFHYYDKDFNNEADTPDNFQSRRPNTSFCFLDIRSPGLGDTAMYLCATSRRDGKNIQYFGAGTRLSVL.

There are a few counts of this clone. The genes are TRBV6-4 and TRBJ1-2; D gene unclear. V was shortened by 7 bases and J by 6 bases, with 9 bases between the two germline ends. CDR3 length: 11 residues. In germline, CDR1 is MRHNA, CDR2 SNTAGT. The CDR3 reads CASTTGDGYTF. CDR3 coding DNA: TGTGCCAGCACCACCGGGGATGGCTACACCTTC.

This chain connects TRBV9 to TRBJ1-2; D possibly corresponds to TRBD1 (6 bases). The CDR3 runs 13 residues. CDR1 and CDR2 from the germline V gene are SGDLS and YYNGEE. Trimming pared 3 bases from V and 8 bases from J, leaving 14 bases between. The CDR3 coding sequence is TGTGCCAGCAGCGCGTCAGGGGTATACGGCTACACCTTC. Its protein product is CASSASGVYGYTF. Drawing the rest from reference TRBV9 and TRBJ1-2, the complete variable domain is DSGVTQTPKHLITATGQRVTLRCSPRSGDLSVYWYQQSLDQGLQFLIQYYNGEERAKGNILERFSAQQFPDLHSELNLSSLELGDSALYFCASSASGVYGYTFGSGTRLTVV.

This clone has only one observation. J is TRBJ1-5 and V is TRBV7-9; 8 nucleotides line up with TRBD1. This CDR3 spans 14 amino acids. V dropped 4 bases and J dropped 4; count of bases not matched to a gene: 3. CDR1 is SEHNR and CDR2 is FQNEAQ in the germline V gene (reference sequence). In DNA, the CDR3 is TGTGCCAGCAGCTCGACAGGGGTGAATCAGCCCCAGCATTTT. Protein: CASSSTGVNQPQHF.

This clone was picked up one time. V usage is TRBV27 and J usage is TRBJ2-3; 7 bases agree with TRBD1. V was pared by 8 bases and J by 4 bases, with 12 bases of the junction left unmatched. This CDR3 is 15 amino acids long. The germline V gene has CDR1 MNHEY and CDR2 SMNVEV (reference sequence). The CDR3 region is CASSTQGFSPDTQYF. For the CDR3, the DNA is TGTGCCAGCTCCACACAGGGGTTTTCGCCAGATACGCAGTATTTT.

The V call is TRBV19, the J call TRBJ2-4, with D tentatively TRBD1 (5 bases). This CDR3 is built from 15 residues. The V gene's germline CDR1 is LNHDA and CDR2 SQIVND (reference sequence). V was shortened by 4 bases and J by 7 bases, with 17 bases between the two germline ends. This CDR3 reads CASSSVPQVVNIQYF. CDR3 nucleotide sequence: TGTGCCAGTAGTAGTGTCCCACAGGTCGTCAACATTCAGTACTTC.

This chain joins TRBV5-1 and TRBJ1-1; D is possibly TRBD1 (5 bases). This CDR3 spans 16 amino acids. V was clipped by 6 bases and J by 0 bases, with 18 bases between them. Germline-derived CDR1 and CDR2 are SGHRS and YFSETQ. CDR3 residues: CASTPSRDPMNTEAFF. The CDR3 DNA sequence: TGCGCCAGCACCCCCTCCAGGGACCCAATGAACACTGAAGCTTTCTTT.

The gene calls are TRBV28 and TRBJ2-7; 8 bases agree with TRBD1. The CDR3 covers 16 residues. J gave up 0 bases and V 5 bases, and 9 bases lay outside the gene matches. Germline CDR1 MDHEN, CDR2 SYDVKM. The CDR3 DNA reads as TGTGCCAGCAGTCCCACGACAGGGGTCCACTCCTACGAGCAGTACTTC. As protein: CASSPTTGVHSYEQYF. The variable domain in full, with the rest retrieved from reference TRBV28 and TRBJ2-7, is DVKVTQSSRYLVKRTGEKVFLECVQDMDHENMFWYRQDPGLGLRLIYFSYDVKMKEKGDIPEGYSVSREKKERFSLILESASTNQTSMYLCASSPTTGVHSYEQYFGPGTRLTVT.